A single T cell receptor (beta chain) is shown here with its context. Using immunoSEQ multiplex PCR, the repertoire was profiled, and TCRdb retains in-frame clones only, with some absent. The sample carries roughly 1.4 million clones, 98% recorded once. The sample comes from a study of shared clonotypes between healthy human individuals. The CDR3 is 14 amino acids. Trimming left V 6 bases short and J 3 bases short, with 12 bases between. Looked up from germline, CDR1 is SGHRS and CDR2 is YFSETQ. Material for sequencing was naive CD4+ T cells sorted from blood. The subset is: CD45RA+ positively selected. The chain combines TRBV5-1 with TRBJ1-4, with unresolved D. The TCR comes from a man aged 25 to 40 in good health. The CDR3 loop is CASMLEGPNEKLFF. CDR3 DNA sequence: TGCGCCAGCATGTTGGAAGGTCCTAATGAAAAACTGTTTTTT.